These T cell receptor beta chains were read from a single sample in a study of cytomegalovirus exposure and HLA in healthy donors. Sequencing used immunoSEQ multiplex PCR; TCRdb keeps in-frame clones, though not all of them. The sample contains some 270,000 clones, about 80% of which appear only once. What was sequenced was PBMCs. All receptors come from a girl aged 2-9 years in good health and CMV-seronegative. CDR3s leave out the opening cysteine and the closing phenylalanine or tryptophan.

TRBJ2-3 | TRBV9 | ASSAWTSGTDTQY
TRBJ2-5 | TRBV27 | ASSRTGVMTSGGKTQY
TRBJ2-3 | TRBV18 | ASSPPFLRLGTQY
TRBJ2-2 | TRBV28 | ASSFWGSRGPSGELF
TRBJ1-1 | TRBV13 | ASSLGQGRGEAF
TRBJ1-5 | TRBV9 | ASSKDTDQPQH
TRBJ2-3 | TRBV7-8 | ASSFGTADTQY
TRBJ2-7 | TRBV6-5 | ASSRTVKGYEQY
TRBJ1-1 | TRBV10-3 | AIRDPLRVRNTEAF
TRBJ2-3 | TRBV19 | ASSISQRGTSTDTQY
TRBJ2-5 | TRBV7-9 | ASSSPGPLPGRETQY
TRBJ2-3 | TRBV29-1 | SSGTSGSTDTQY
TRBJ1-1 | TRBV4-1 | ASSQADRTNTEAF
TRBJ1-3 | TRBV28 | ASSLYAQTGTGNTIY
TRBJ1-5 | TRBV7-9 | SSSLDKPGDQPQH
TRBJ1-6 | TRBV30 | ACRYSSYNSPLH
TRBJ1-5 | TRBV28 | ASNLQGHNQPQH
TRBJ2-3 | TRBV2 | ASRAGTSGVDTQY
TRBJ2-7 | TRBV7-6 | ASSLGQGAGYEQY
TRBJ1-6 | TRBV28 | ASAQGTAYNSPLH
TRBJ1-5 | TRBV29-1 | SVASGLVDQPQH
TRBJ2-7 | TRBV6-1 | ASSEADSRPYEQY
TRBJ1-2 | TRBV30 | AWSSQGDYGYT
TRBJ1-1 | TRBV12-5 | ASGFSEPGNTEAF
TRBJ2-7 | TRBV7-9 | SSSSDPTGTSYEQY
TRBJ1-2 | TRBV2 | ASSEAPLNYGYT
TRBJ1-6 | TRBV5-6 | ASSSRTGGSPLH
TRBJ1-6 | TRBV14 | ASSQIPGQGLPLH